This T cell receptor (beta chain) stems from a study of blood T cell repertoires in COVID-19 (dated by TCRdb to the early 2020s). In the study overall: Samples from collaborators originated in the United States, Italy and Spain and spanned both the acute and convalescent phases of COVID-19. The prospective study material was composed of cDNA or gDNA derived from T cells, B-cell-depleted T cells, or PBMCs. The dataset comprised deeply sampled blood TCRbeta repertoires from subjects exposed to, actively infected with, or recovered from COVID-19. A freely available public database, intended as a resource for researchers studying the immune response to SARS-CoV-2, is where the repertoires were released. The samples were drawn from the first 160 participants of the ongoing ImmuneRACE study and from 1,200 or so subjects provided by 6 global collaborators. The sample metadata nearly always contained a de-identified subject ID, COVID-19 status, age in years and sex. Where available, HLA class I and class II types were taken from metadata supplied by the sample provider and were not determined by assay-based typing. What the research found in general, with its limitations: The quantity of clinical and demographic metadata differed by source and by participant and was supplied without curation.

The germline V gene (reference sequence) gives CDR1 as SEHNR and CDR2 as FQNEAQ. V is pruned by 5 bases and J by 11 bases, leaving 17 bases of the junction without a gene match. The CDR3 holds 15 amino acids from the cysteine to the phenylalanine. The read is trimmed to its CDR3 DNA, 45 bases read in frame from base 1. TCRbeta CDR3 regions were amplified from genomic DNA using the immunoSEQ Assay, a bias-controlled multiplex PCR. Regarding the original processing steps: The number of nucleated cells in each sample was estimated from the amplification of reference gene primers within the assay. To quantify the absolute abundance of each unique TCRbeta CDR3 rearrangement, sequence reads were collapsed and filtered. For each sample, productive Simpson clonality was calculated as the square root of Simpson's diversity index across productive rearrangements. Not all clones reach the TCRdb copy of this immuneACCESS table, which keeps in-frame sequences only. Checked studies attribute under half of the gap to unresolved V genes and leave the rest unexplained. The DNA gave D and trimming, while V, J and clone size come from that table. A total of 540,000 or so clones appear in this sample, approximately 88% of them only once. Clones ranked in the top ten supply less than 9% of the sample.

At one collaborating source in Seattle, patients were enrolled during active infection and were followed longitudinally through the course of disease. Each collaborating institution followed its own protocols to collect whole blood in K2EDTA tubes. For TCRbeta analysis, collaborator samples were shipped as frozen whole blood, as isolated PBMCs, or as DNA extracted from either sample type. Comment on this clone: No antigen is known for it. Per-base quality was not reported, and no clone a single base away is much larger than it.

Sequencing was carried out using peripheral blood. This receptor was taken from a woman aged 50 to 60 with COVID-19, enrolled during active disease. The rearranged segments are TRBV7-9 and TRBJ1-2, with 7 central nucleotides matching TRBD1. The base sequence is TGTGCCAGCAGCCCCGTAGGGTACCCGACAGGGTGGTACACCTTC. Translation gives CASSPVGYPTGWYTF.